The clone carrying this TCR beta chain was counted at least ten times. These data come from a study of T cell repertoires in cytomegalovirus infection. Study as a whole: Public TCR beta signatures were indicative of both CMV infection and a matching HLA type.

Germline assignment: CDR1 MNHEY and CDR2 SVGEGT. Trimming stripped 6 bases from V and 4 bases from J, with 16 bases between. CDR3 length equals 15 residues. Using its own MiXCR run on the reads, TCRdb lists one record per CDR3 protein. Of 70,000 to 75,000 distinct CDR3 sequences in the sample, approximately 3.6% are singletons; the top ten hold around 21%. Input material: PBMCs. The sequence came from a human donor in good health (CMV status not recorded). Some clones in this sample may be carry-over from other donors' samples. V and J are TRBV6-2 or TRBV6-3 and TRBJ2-1, with a weak D call TRBD2 (6 bases). The CDR3 protein is CASSPLAQSYNEQFF. The CDR3 nucleotides read TGTGCCAGCAGCCCCCTAGCGCAGTCTTACAATGAGCAGTTCTTC.